This is a list of T cell receptor beta chains from one sample in a study of blood T cell repertoires in COVID-19. TCRdb keeps only in-frame clones here, not all; method: immunoSEQ multiplex PCR. The data hold 230,000 or so clones, with 86% observed a single time. The sample was PBMCs or T cells enriched from blood (not recorded which). Receptors originate from a woman aged 40 to 50 with acute COVID-19. CDR3s include the opening cysteine and the closing phenylalanine or tryptophan. A D gene is named only where the DNA matches it firmly. Not all rows give a size; the values are once, few, many and, for expanded clones, a class.

J	D	V	size	CDR3	DNA
TRBJ1-5	NA	TRBV7-9	NA	CASSLEGGNQPQHF	TGTGCCAGCAGCTTAGAGGGGGGCAATCAGCCCCAGCATTTT
TRBJ2-3	TRBD2	TRBV7-9	few	CASSFAGGRDTQYF	TGTGCCAGCAGCTTCGCGGGCGGGAGGGATACGCAGTATTTT
TRBJ2-5	NA	TRBV3-1/TRBV3-2	NA	CASSQRRGQETQYF	TGTGCCAGCAGCCAACGGCGGGGCCAAGAGACCCAGTACTTC
TRBJ1-1	NA	TRBV12-3/TRBV12-4	NA	CASSPQGQAEAFF	TGTGCCAGCAGTCCACAGGGTCAGGCTGAAGCTTTCTTT
TRBJ1-6	NA	TRBV19	NA	CASANIDNSPLHF	TGTGCCAGTGCCAACATTGATAATTCACCCCTCCACTTT
TRBJ2-3	TRBD1	TRBV24-1	NA	CAIREPGQVADTQYF	TGTGCCATCAGGGAGCCGGGACAGGTAGCCGATACGCAGTATTTT
TRBJ1-1	NA	TRBV5-1	NA	CASSSGQRNTEAFF	TGCGCCAGCAGCAGTGGACAGAGGAACACTGAAGCTTTCTTT
TRBJ1-2	TRBD1	TRBV12-5	few	CASGWATGGNYGYTF	TGTGCTAGTGGTTGGGCGACAGGGGGGAACTATGGCTACACCTTC
TRBJ2-1	NA	TRBV5-5	NA	CASSLAVGEQFF	TGTGCCAGCAGCTTGGCCGTCGGGGAGCAGTTCTTC
TRBJ1-5	TRBD1	TRBV2	NA	CASSGDRGVSQPQHF	TGTGCCAGCAGTGGGGACAGGGGCGTTTCACAGCCCCAGCATTTT
TRBJ1-2	TRBD1	TRBV5-4	NA	CASSPQTGANYGYTF	TGTGCCAGCAGCCCTCAGACAGGGGCCAACTATGGCTACACCTTC
TRBJ2-7	NA	TRBV6-5	NA	CASRTLDRFGYF	TGTGCCAGCAGGACCCTCGACAGATTTGGGTACTTC
TRBJ2-1	TRBD2	TRBV3-1/TRBV3-2	NA	CASMTSGGAWKQFF	TGTGCCAGCATGACTAGCGGGGGGGCCTGGAAGCAGTTCTTC
TRBJ2-4	NA	TRBV18	NA	CASSPSEVAVAKNIQYF	TGTGCCAGCTCACCTTCTGAGGTAGCGGTAGCCAAAAACATTCAGTACTTC
TRBJ1-3	TRBD1	TRBV18	NA	CASSPPSGGSGNTIYF	TGTGCCAGCTCACCACCCTCAGGGGGTTCTGGAAACACCATATATTTT
TRBJ1-1	NA	TRBV7-9	NA	CASHGGGGNTEAFF	TGTGCCAGCCACGGGGGAGGGGGAAACACTGAAGCTTTCTTT
TRBJ1-2	TRBD1	TRBV7-2	NA	CASSPAPVGGNYGYTF	TGTGCCAGCAGCCCCGCTCCGGTAGGGGGCAACTATGGCTACACCTTC
TRBJ1-1	NA	TRBV6-5	NA	CASSPQTGLGTEAFF	TGTGCCAGCAGTCCGCAAACAGGGTTGGGGACTGAAGCTTTCTTT
TRBJ2-1	TRBD2	TRBV5-1	NA	CASSLERGGKRAYNEQFF	TGCGCCAGCAGCTTAGAGCGGGGGGGCAAGAGGGCCTACAATGAGCAGTTCTTC
TRBJ2-1	NA	TRBV7-9	NA	CASSHTGTPTYNEQFF	TGTGCCAGCAGCCACACCGGGACACCCACCTACAATGAGCAGTTCTTC
TRBJ2-3	TRBD1	TRBV25-1	NA	CASSPRDRGSPDTQYF	TGTGCCAGCAGTCCCAGGGACAGGGGTTCCCCAGATACGCAGTATTTT
TRBJ2-5	TRBD1	TRBV2	NA	CASNSDRGETQYF	TGTGCCAGCAACTCGGACAGGGGAGAGACCCAGTACTTC